This TCR beta chain was observed in a study of graft-versus-host responses after intestinal transplantation. Study context: Recipients obtained multivisceral, liver-intestinal, or isolated intestinal transplants. Recipients were all induced with anti-thymocyte globulin, then given tacrolimus and steroids for around three years. Overall study results and limits: HvG clone declines early post-transplant were associated with peak circulating GvH levels. The recipient marrow held GvH clones, and some of them showed up first in ileum or blood.

The V end lost 0 bases, the J end lost 0 bases, and 5 bases lay between the germline ends. Germline V gene lookup returns CDR1 SGHNT and CDR2 YYREEE (reference sequence). The CDR3 has 14 amino acids. Sequenced by immunoSEQ multiplex PCR; TCRdb stores in-frame clones only, minus some. The data hold about 100,000 clones, with about 88% observed a single time. In the case of this clone: Antigen unknown.

This sample comprised unstimulated CD4+ T cells sorted from spleen or lymph node cells, obtained before intestinal transplant. The TCR originated in a human donor who received an intestinal transplant. The V and J genes are TRBV5-4 and TRBJ2-3; D is possibly TRBD2 (5 bases). DNA of the CDR3: TGTGCCAGCAGCTTGGGGACTAGCACAGATACGCAGTATTTT. Translating gives CASSLGTSTDTQYF.